The clone carrying this T cell receptor beta chain occurred a few times. The CDR3 is 15 amino acids. V lost 6 bases and J lost 1; bases outside the gene matches: 6. Germline V gives CDR1 MNHEY, CDR2 SVGAGI. This entry belongs to a study of blood T cells in healthy people across ages. Through a sample-barcoded 5' primer and a J-beta primer mix, a second PCR was run for about 6 to 11 cycles. Each cDNA molecule was tagged by a template-switch adaptor that had 12 random nucleotides. MiXCR, applied by TCRdb to the 5' RACE reads, yields one record per CDR3 protein. The table lists more than 650,000 distinct CDR3 sequences, about 20% of them singletons.

The chain joins TRBV6-5 to TRBJ1-5; 7 positions match TRBD1. The TCR sequence derives from a man between 65 and 80 years old in good health. Specimen: blood. The chain's CDR3 is CASSPKGASNQPQHF. Here the CDR3 DNA reads TGTGCCAGCAGCCCAAAGGGGGCAAGCAATCAGCCCCAGCATTTT.